The clone carrying this TCR beta chain has only a few counts. This sample was included in a study of blood T cell repertoires in COVID-19. Study-wide background: T cells, B-cell-depleted T cells, or PBMCs provided the cDNA or gDNA that served as material.

CDR1 and CDR2 from the germline V gene are SNHLY and FYNNEI. Germline trimming cut 7 bases from V and 2 bases from J; bases unmatched to any gene: 4. The CDR3 length is 13 residues. Sequenced by immunoSEQ multiplex PCR; TCRdb stores in-frame clones only, minus some. Of about 230,000 clones listed, over 80% are singletons. Sequenced: peripheral blood. The V call is TRBV2, the J call TRBJ1-2; 7 bases fit TRBD1. This sequence was found in a woman aged 70-85 years with active or convalescent COVID-19. The chain's CDR3 is CASTLTGNYGYTF. For the CDR3, the DNA is TGTGCCAGCACTTTGACAGGGAACTATGGCTACACCTTC.